These 14 T cell receptor beta chains originate from one sample sequenced in a study of cytomegalovirus exposure and HLA in healthy donors. The PCR made use of 60 Vbeta and 13 Jbeta primers. Clones were sequenced by immunoSEQ multiplex PCR, and TCRdb holds only the in-frame ones, with some missing. This sample has 140,000 or so clones; approximately 70% occur once, and the top ten carry around 6.3%. The sequencing input was PBMCs. The receptors were sampled from a woman aged 55 to 70 in good health and CMV-seronegative.

This chain joins TRBV6-1 and TRBJ2-7; tentatively, D is TRBD1 (5 bases). Trimming took 6 bases from V and 7 from J, leaving 10 bases between them. The CDR3 consists of 11 residues. Germline loops: CDR1 MNHNS, CDR2 SASEGT. The CDR3 DNA sequence: TGTGCCAGCAGCAGGGTGGGGGAGCAGTACTTC. As protein: CASSRVGEQYF.

The chain uses TRBV7-2 and TRBJ2-5, with D perhaps matching TRBD2 (5 bases). The V gene's germline CDR1 is SGHTA and CDR2 FQGNSA. V was pared by 3 bases and J by 4 bases, with 18 bases between. This CDR3 has 16 residues. CDR3 nucleotide sequence: TGTGCCAGCAGCTTCTCATCCGAGAGAGAGGGAGAGACCCAGTACTTC. It translates to CASSFSSEREGETQYF. Looking up the rest from reference TRBV7-2 and TRBJ2-5 gives the full variable domain: GAGVSQSPSNKVTEKGKDVELRCDPISGHTALYWYRQSLGQGLEFLIYFQGNSAPDKSGLPSDRFSAERTGGSVSTLTIQRTQQEDSAVYLCASSFSSEREGETQYFGPGTRLLVL.

The chain recombines TRBV4-3 with TRBJ2-3; 12 bases agree with TRBD2. Germline V lookup: CDR1 LGHNA, CDR2 YSLEER. The CDR3 runs 15 residues. The junction had 3 bases not matched to a gene; V was cut back by 2 bases and J by 6 bases. The CDR3 loop reads CASSQTSGGRDTQYF. The CDR3 DNA is TGCGCCAGCAGCCAAACTAGCGGGGGGAGGGATACGCAGTATTTT.

V and J are TRBV7-7 and TRBJ2-5; 9 bases match TRBD1. Looked up from germline, CDR1 is SSHAT and CDR2 is FNYEAQ (reference sequence). With V trimmed by 5 bases and J by 4 bases, 8 bases remained unmatched. The CDR3 length is 15 residues. CDR3 loop: CASSKLTGGTETQYF. As DNA, the CDR3 is TGTGCCAGCAGCAAGCTGACAGGGGGTACAGAGACCCAGTACTTC.

There are a few counts of this clone. Distinct nucleotide sequences in the sample also encode this CDR3. J is TRBJ2-5 and V is TRBV5-4; D possibly corresponds to TRBD1 (7 bases). CDR1 SGHNT and CDR2 YYREEE come from the germline V gene (reference sequence). This CDR3 region has 13 residues. Trimming took off 4 bases at V and 5 bases at J, with 12 bases between the two ends. In DNA form, the CDR3 reads TGTGCCAGCAGCCTACAGGGGAGGGAGACCCAGTACTTC. Amino acids: CASSLQGRETQYF. Drawing the rest from reference TRBV5-4 and TRBJ2-5, the complete variable domain is ETGVTQSPTHLIKTRGQQVTLRCSSQSGHNTVSWYQQALGQGPQFIFQYYREEENGRGNFPPRFSGLQFPNYSSELNVNALELDDSALYLCASSLQGRETQYFGPGTRLLVL.

V gene TRBV12-5 combines with J gene TRBJ1-1; 8 bases line up with TRBD1. The germline V gene has CDR1 LGHNT and CDR2 FRNRAP. V shed 1 base, J shed 6 bases, and the junction held 10 bases outside the gene matches. This CDR3 has 16 residues. CDR3: CASGLDQGARLSEAFF. The CDR3 nucleotides are TGTGCTAGTGGTTTGGATCAGGGGGCACGTCTGTCTGAAGCTTTCTTT.

Points on this clone: One end of the junction is discordant with germline, which a read error may explain. V usage is TRBV7-9 and J usage is TRBJ1-1; weak D call: TRBD1 (5 bases). The germline V gene encodes CDR1 SEHNR and CDR2 FQNEAQ (reference sequence). CDR3 length: 13 residues. The CDR3 region is CSSSFQGRPEAFF. DNA of the CDR3: TGTTCCAGCAGCTTTCAGGGCAGGCCTGAAGCTTTCTTT.

This sequence joins TRBV19 and TRBJ2-3, with no clear D. The germline V and J ends were trimmed by 8 bases and 3 bases, with 12 bases remaining between them. Germline V gene data show CDR1 as LNHDA and CDR2 as SQIVND (reference sequence). CDR3 length: 13 amino acids. As DNA, the CDR3 is TGTGCCAGTGGCGGCTCAAAAACAGATACGCAGTATTTT. Translated: CASGGSKTDTQYF.

This rearrangement joins TRBV7-2 to TRBJ1-1; D unresolved. Trimming took off 0 bases at V and 7 bases at J, with 3 bases between the two ends. The CDR3 length is 11 residues. Per germline, CDR1 SGHTA and CDR2 FQGNSA. CDR3 in amino acids: CASSLAVEAFF. CDR3 coding DNA: TGTGCCAGCAGCTTAGCCGTTGAAGCTTTCTTT.

The CDR3 bases are TGCACCAGCAACGAGTCGGGGAAATTTGTCTACGAGCAGTACTTC. Amino acids: CTSNESGKFVYEQYF. The rearrangement joins TRBV1 to TRBJ2-7; the table's D call of TRBD2 was not tested on the DNA. TRBV1 has pseudogene status. CDR3 length: 15 amino acids.

The chain employs TRBV7-2 and TRBJ1-1; D unclear. The CDR3 is made up of 16 amino acids. Germline CDR1 and CDR2: SGHTA and FQGNSA. Trimming took 1 base from V and 0 from J, leaving 12 bases between them. For the CDR3, the DNA is TGTGCCAGCAGCTTAGGATCCGGAGTCATGAACACTGAAGCTTTCTTT. Protein: CASSLGSGVMNTEAFF.

CDR3 in amino acids: CASSLALAADGYTF. CDR3 bases: TGTGCCAGCAGCTTAGCTCTGGCGGCAGATGGCTACACCTTC. This rearrangement joins TRBV7-9 to TRBJ1-2; D gene uncertain. Germline CDR1 SEHNR, CDR2 FQNEAQ (reference sequence). V was pared by 0 bases and J by 6 bases, with 11 bases between. This CDR3 has 14 amino acids.

The J gene is TRBJ2-2, the V gene TRBV5-1, with 9 nucleotides matching TRBD1. V shed 6 bases, J shed 4 bases, and the junction held 4 bases outside the gene matches. CDR1 is SGHRS, CDR2 YFSETQ, per germline. The CDR3 length is 14 residues. In DNA form, the CDR3 reads TGCGCCAGCACGGGACAGGGTCCCACCGGGGAGCTGTTTTTT. Translated: CASTGQGPTGELFF.

This chain joins TRBV6-6 and TRBJ1-1, with a possible D match to TRBD1 (5 bases). Deletions cut 2 bases from V and 10 bases from J, with 23 bases between. This CDR3 comprises 16 residues. Germline CDR1 MNHNY, CDR2 SVGAGI (reference sequence). CDR3 sequence reads: CASSYRPGGEGWRAFF. The CDR3, as DNA: TGTGCCAGCAGTTACCGCCCCGGGGGGGAGGGGTGGCGAGCTTTCTTT.